This T cell receptor (beta chain) is drawn from a study of cytomegalovirus exposure and HLA in healthy donors. In the study overall: Clustering assigned about 79% of the approximately 400 genotyped donors to the Caucasian-associated ancestry cluster. General study findings and limits: The study dropped some indistinguishable V segments, TRBV6-2 and TRBV6-3 among them. The study flagged some 170 TCR beta chains as cytomegalovirus-associated.

As regards this clone: Its antigen is unidentified.

The CDR3 has 15 residues. Germline CDR1 is SGHTA and CDR2 is FQGNSA. V shed 1 base, J shed 2 bases, and the junction held 5 bases outside the gene matches. PCR primers comprised 60 Vbeta and 13 Jbeta primers. Measured with immunoSEQ multiplex PCR; TCRdb has only the in-frame clones, and not every one. The table has around 110,000 clones, 70% seen once. Input material: PBMCs. This chain links TRBV7-2 with TRBJ2-7, with 7 bases aligning to TRBD2. This receptor was obtained from a man younger than 45 in good health and CMV-seropositive. As DNA, the CDR3 is TGTGCCAGCAGCTTAGGGGTGGCGGGGGCCTACGAGCAGTACGTC. It translates to CASSLGVAGAYEQYV.